This T cell receptor (beta chain) was captured in a study of T cell responses to AZD1222 COVID-19 vaccine. In the study overall: Second doses were pooled across both intervals (about 4 or about 12 weeks).

Sequencing used immunoSEQ multiplex PCR; TCRdb keeps in-frame clones, though not all of them. The sample records about 85,000 clones, around nine tenths being singletons. Germline loops: CDR1 MNHEY, CDR2 SMNVEV (reference sequence). The CDR3 covers 16 residues. J was trimmed by 7 bases and V by 5 bases; bases with no gene match: 16. Points on this clone: The antigen is unknown.

Points from the study as a whole: The study found Spike-specific TCR breadth and depth rose after two AZD1222 doses. Donors were chiefly white British, with a greater number of females, and clonal diversity was perhaps underestimated. Repertoire collection took place solely once the T cell response had peaked.

The TCR was taken from an adult in good health. The chain couples TRBV27 to TRBJ1-2; the match to TRBD1 covers 7 bases. This sample comprised peripheral blood, obtained on day 0 of AZD1222 vaccination. The CDR3 DNA sequence: TGTGCCAGCAGTAAATTAGGGACAGACTCTATCCGTGGCTACACCTTC. Translation gives CASSKLGTDSIRGYTF.